This is a list of T cell receptor beta chains from one sample in a study of shared clonotypes between healthy human individuals. Generated by immunoSEQ multiplex PCR, the TCRdb table keeps only in-frame clones and is missing some. The sample lists approximately 240,000 clones, just over 65% occurring once. Sequences were obtained from memory CD4+ T cells sorted from blood. These receptors were obtained from a man under 40 in good health. Both conserved end residues are part of each CDR3. A D gene is named only where the DNA matches it firmly. The size of a clone is reported for some rows only, either as once, few or many, or as a class for expanded clones.

D gene	J gene	V gene	clone size	CDR3 DNA	CDR3 protein
NA	TRBJ2-1	TRBV11-3	NA	TGTGCCAGCAGCCAGACCGCGGGGTCATCCTACAATGAGCAGTTCTTC	CASSQTAGSSYNEQFF
TRBD1	TRBJ1-2	TRBV5-4	few	TGTGCCAGCAGCTCACAGGGGGAAAACTATGGCTACACCTTC	CASSSQGENYGYTF
NA	TRBJ2-3	TRBV4-1	few	TGCGCCAGCAGCCACCACACAGATACGCAGTATTTT	CASSHHTDTQYF
NA	TRBJ1-2	TRBV7-2	NA	TGTGCCAGCAGCTTAGTTAGGGGAACTAACTATGGCTACACCTTC	CASSLVRGTNYGYTF
TRBD2	TRBJ2-2	TRBV7-9	NA	TGTGCCAGCAGCTTAGGGGGGACTAGCGGCAACACCGGGGAGCTGTTTTTT	CASSLGGTSGNTGELFF
NA	TRBJ2-5	TRBV28	NA	TGTGCCAGCAGACGGGACCAGGGGATCGAGACCCAGTACTTC	CASRRDQGIETQYF
TRBD2	TRBJ2-3	TRBV5-4	NA	TGTGCCAGCAGCACCCCTGGGGGGGATAGCACAGATACGCAGTATTTT	CASSTPGGDSTDTQYF
NA	TRBJ1-4	TRBV14	NA	TGTGCCAGCAGCCAAGACCCAGGGGTGGCTAATGAAAAACTGTTTTTT	CASSQDPGVANEKLFF
NA	TRBJ1-1	TRBV20-1	once	TGCAGTGCCACGAGGAACACTGAAGCTTTCTTT	CSATRNTEAFF
TRBD1	TRBJ1-2	TRBV4-1	NA	TGCGCCAGCAGCATTGGACAGGGAAACTATGGCTACACCTTC	CASSIGQGNYGYTF
TRBD2	TRBJ2-3	TRBV6-4	NA	TGTGCCAGCAGCACGCTAGCGGGAACGGGCAGCACAGATACGCAGTATTTT	CASSTLAGTGSTDTQYF
TRBD1	TRBJ2-1	TRBV18	NA	TGTGCCAGCTCTCAGGGGGACGAGCAGTTCTTC	CASSQGDEQFF
NA	TRBJ1-1	TRBV13	many	TGTGCCAGCAGCTTAGGACGGGCTGAAGCTTTCTTT	CASSLGRAEAFF
TRBD2	TRBJ2-1	TRBV18	NA	TGTGCCAGCTCACTGAAGAGGACTAGCTACAATGAGCAGTTCTTC	CASSLKRTSYNEQFF
TRBD2	TRBJ2-1	TRBV6-5	NA	TGTGCCAGCAGTCGTCGCGGGAGTCGAAATGAGCAGTTCTTC	CASSRRGSRNEQFF
TRBD1	TRBJ2-5	TRBV7-8	NA	TGTGCCAGCAGCCGACAGGGAAGTGTGGTTGGAGAGACCCAGTACTTC	CASSRQGSVVGETQYF
TRBD2	TRBJ2-1	TRBV11-3	NA	TGTGCCAGCAGCTACTCGACTAGCGGGAGCAATGAGCAGTTCTTC	CASSYSTSGSNEQFF
NA	TRBJ1-5	TRBV27	once	TGTGCCAGCAGTTTTACGGGGGGCCTGCGGCCCCAGCATTTT	CASSFTGGLRPQHF
NA	TRBJ2-6	TRBV6-1	NA	TGTGCCAGCAGTGAAAGGGTGGGAGTAGTATCTGGGGCCAACGTCCTGACTTTC	CASSERVGVVSGANVLTF
NA	TRBJ2-1	TRBV6-1	NA	TGTGCCAGCAGGACGATCCTGGCGGCGTACAATGAGCAGTTCTTC	CASRTILAAYNEQFF
NA	TRBJ2-5	TRBV18	NA	TGTGCCAGCTCACCCGGGGACGGATACCAAGAGACCCAGTACTTC	CASSPGDGYQETQYF
NA	TRBJ1-1	TRBV9	NA	TGTGCCAGCAGCCCGAGGGTCGAGATGAACACTGAAGCTTTCTTT	CASSPRVEMNTEAFF
NA	TRBJ1-3	TRBV7-2	NA	TGTGCCAGCAGCAAAGGGCGGCCCAGCACTGGAAACACCATATATTTT	CASSKGRPSTGNTIYF
NA	TRBJ2-2	TRBV5-4	NA	TGTGCCAGCAACTCTCTCACCGGGGAGCTGTTTTTT	CASNSLTGELFF
TRBD2	TRBJ2-1	TRBV7-9	NA	TGTGCCAGCAGCTTAGTGGGGCGGGGGGCCTTTGGTGAGCAGTTCTTC	CASSLVGRGAFGEQFF
NA	TRBJ1-1	TRBV28	NA	TGTGCCAGCAGTCGCATCCGAGAGGCCAATTCGGCTTTCTTT	CASSRIREANSAFF
NA	TRBJ2-1	TRBV7-2	NA	TGTGCCAGCAGCACCGGGACTCCTAACCGCAATGAGCAGTTCTTC	CASSTGTPNRNEQFF
NA	TRBJ2-2	TRBV6-1	NA	TGTGCCAGCAGTGAAAGGCAGGGGTACACCGGGGAGCTGTTTTTT	CASSERQGYTGELFF
NA	TRBJ2-1	TRBV14	few	TGTGCCAGCAGCCCGAGGGAGCGCTACAATGAGCAGTTCTTC	CASSPRERYNEQFF
TRBD1	TRBJ2-5	TRBV7-9	few	TGTGCCAGCAGCGGAACAGGGGGCTACTCAGAGACCCAGTACTTC	CASSGTGGYSETQYF
NA	TRBJ2-7	TRBV7-3	NA	TGTGCCAGCAGCCCAGGTCTCGGGCAGTCCTACGAGCAGTACTTC	CASSPGLGQSYEQYF
NA	TRBJ2-5	TRBV6-5	NA	TGTGCCAGCAGTTACAACGGGGGCTGGGAGACCCAGTACTTC	CASSYNGGWETQYF
TRBD1	TRBJ1-5	TRBV7-9	NA	TGTGCCAGCAGCCCCGAACAGGGGGCCGACAATCAGCCCCAGCATTTT	CASSPEQGADNQPQHF
TRBD2	TRBJ2-5	TRBV10-2	once	TGCGCCAGCAGTGATCGACGTGCGGGGGACCAGTACTTC	CASSDRRAGDQYF
TRBD1	TRBJ2-1	TRBV6-1	few	TGTGCCAGCAGCTACGGGACAGTTCGTGAGCAGTTCTTC	CASSYGTVREQFF
NA	TRBJ2-5	TRBV6-1	NA	TGTGCCAGCAGTGAAACCCAGGAGTCGGAGACCCAGTACTTC	CASSETQESETQYF
TRBD1	TRBJ1-2	TRBV18	many	TGTGCCAGCTCAGCCCTCCCAACGTCAAGACAGGGATCCGGCGATGGCTACACCTTC	CASSALPTSRQGSGDGYTF
NA	TRBJ2-6	TRBV19	NA	TGTGCCAGTAGTGCCCCCCCTGGGGCCAACGTCCTGACTTTC	CASSAPPGANVLTF
TRBD1	TRBJ2-1	TRBV5-6	NA	TGTGCCAGCAGCTTGGCAGGGGGCAGAAACAATGAGCAGTTCTTC	CASSLAGGRNNEQFF
TRBD1	TRBJ1-2	TRBV5-1	NA	TGCGCCAGCAGCTTGCTCCAGGGGGACTATGGCTACACCTTC	CASSLLQGDYGYTF
TRBD1	TRBJ1-1	TRBV2	NA	TGTGCCAGTAACCGGGACAGGAACACTGAAGCTTTCTTT	CASNRDRNTEAFF
NA	TRBJ2-1	TRBV15	NA	TGTGCCACCAGCGAGGAAATTGACTTCACGTACAATGAGCAGTTCTTC	CATSEEIDFTYNEQFF
TRBD2	TRBJ2-7	TRBV28	many	TGTGCCAGCAGTTTTCATCTAGCGGGACTTACCTACGAGCAGTACTTC	CASSFHLAGLTYEQYF
TRBD1	TRBJ1-1	TRBV29-1	NA	TGCAGCGCAGGACAGGGGGCCACTGAAGCTTTCTTT	CSAGQGATEAFF
NA	TRBJ1-2	TRBV5-1	NA	TGCGCCAGCAGCTTGGAGGGCAGGATTCAATTCTATGGCTACACCTTC	CASSLEGRIQFYGYTF
NA	TRBJ2-2	TRBV7-9	NA	TGTGCCAGCAGCTTAAAGGGGCGTACCGGGGAGCTGTTTTTT	CASSLKGRTGELFF
NA	TRBJ1-2	TRBV6-1	NA	TGTGCCAGCAGTGAAGTGGACAGCTCTGGCTACACCTTC	CASSEVDSSGYTF
NA	TRBJ1-4	TRBV5-1	NA	TGCGCCAGCAGCGAATCTAATGAAAAACTGTTTTTT	CASSESNEKLFF